The entry that follows covers one TCR beta chain sequence. As processed by the authors: Reference gene primers were amplified, and this amplification served to estimate nucleated cell counts. Data came from immunoSEQ multiplex PCR; TCRdb stores just in-frame clones and leaves some out. The V and J calls and the clone size are those of that table, but D and trimming were determined from the DNA. The repertoire holds approximately 300,000 clones, approximately 92% seen once, with approximately 7.5% in the top ten. The CDR3 length is 16 residues. Trimming pared 6 bases from V and 1 base from J, leaving 16 bases between. Germline CDR1 MDHEN, CDR2 SYDVKM. This specimen comes from a study of blood T cell repertoires in COVID-19.

This TCR derives from a woman aged 30 to 39 with COVID-19, enrolled during active disease. Sequencing was performed on peripheral blood. V is TRBV28 and J is TRBJ1-5, with a weak D call TRBD1 (5 bases). Here the CDR3 reads CASSRGGEKSNQPQHF. CDR3 DNA sequence: TGTGCCAGCAGCCGGGGGGGAGAGAAGAGCAATCAGCCCCAGCATTTT. The entire variable domain, with the rest obtained from reference TRBV28 and TRBJ1-5, is as follows: DVKVTQSSRYLVKRTGEKVFLECVQDMDHENMFWYRQDPGLGLRLIYFSYDVKMKEKGDIPEGYSVSREKKERFSLILESASTNQTSMYLCASSRGGEKSNQPQHFGDGTRLSIL.